These T cell receptor beta chains were read from a single sample in a study of cytomegalovirus exposure and HLA in healthy donors. The repertoire was sequenced with immunoSEQ multiplex PCR; TCRdb's copy has only in-frame clones and lacks some. The data contain 190,000 or so clones, about four fifths of them singletons. Material for sequencing was PBMCs. The source of these receptors is a man aged 45 to 65 in good health and CMV-seronegative. Each CDR3 is given with its conserved first and last residue. Each record gives: J gene, V gene, clone size, D gene, CDR3 DNA, CDR3 protein. A D gene is named only where the DNA matches it firmly. Only part of the rows carry a size: once, few, many, or a class if the clone is expanded.

>TRBJ1-5|TRBV6-1|.|.
TGTGCCAGCACTTCGTCAGGGGTTGTGGGTCAGCCCCAGCATTTT
CASTSSGVVGQPQHF
>TRBJ1-2|TRBV29-1|once|.
TGCAGCGTTGCGGGAGCTAACTATGGCTACACCTTC
CSVAGANYGYTF
>TRBJ2-1|TRBV7-2|.|.
TGTGCCAGCAGCTTAGCAGTGAGAGACAATGAGCAGTTCTTC
CASSLAVRDNEQFF
>TRBJ2-3|TRBV9|.|.
TGTGCCAGCAGCGTAGGGGGGGGGCGCACAGATACGCAGTATTTT
CASSVGGGRTDTQYF
>TRBJ2-7|TRBV19|.|TRBD1
TGTGCCAGTAGTTATGGGACAGGATTTTACGAGCAGTACTTC
CASSYGTGFYEQYF
>TRBJ1-5|TRBV5-1|.|.
TGCGCCAGCAGCTCGACTTCCCAGAGGAATCAGCCCCAGCATTTT
CASSSTSQRNQPQHF
>TRBJ2-7|TRBV28|.|TRBD2
TGTGCCAGCAGTTTGGAACTAGCGGGCTACGAGCAGTACTTC
CASSLELAGYEQYF
>TRBJ1-2|TRBV5-1|once|TRBD1
TGCGCCAGCAGCTTGAGGTCCCGGGACAGGGGCTATGGCTACACCTTC
CASSLRSRDRGYGYTF
>TRBJ1-1|TRBV30|.|.
TGTGCCTGGAGTGTACACAGGAGTAAGACTGAAGCTTTCTTT
CAWSVHRSKTEAFF
>TRBJ1-5|TRBV7-6|.|.
TGTGCCAGCAGCTTAGGACAGGCCAACAATCAGCCCCAGCATTTT
CASSLGQANNQPQHF
>TRBJ2-3|TRBV7-9|once|TRBD2
TGTGCCAGCAGCTTACAGGGACTAGCGGGAGCAGATACGCAGTATTTT
CASSLQGLAGADTQYF
>TRBJ2-1|TRBV7-3|.|.
TGTGCCAGCAGCCTGGCGGGGAGCTCCTACAATGAGCAGTTCTTC
CASSLAGSSYNEQFF
>TRBJ1-4|TRBV5-1|.|TRBD1
TGCGCCAGCAGCTACGTACGGGACAGGGGAGTGGTGGCCACTAATGAAAAACTGTTTTTT
CASSYVRDRGVVATNEKLFF
>TRBJ1-1|TRBV6-5|.|.
TGTGCCAGCAGTTACTCGTCCAGTATTAAAGCTTTCTTT
CASSYSSSIKAFF
>TRBJ2-2|TRBV5-4|.|.
TGTGCCAGCAGCCTGGCGCTAGAGTTTTCCGGGGAGCTGTTTTTT
CASSLALEFSGELFF
>TRBJ2-2|TRBV27|.|.
TGTGCCAGCAGTTTATATCGGCCGGCGGTCGGGGAGCTGTTTTTT
CASSLYRPAVGELFF
>TRBJ2-7|TRBV18|.|.
TGTGCCAGCTCCGGGACTTCCGAGCAGTACTTC
CASSGTSEQYF
>TRBJ2-3|TRBV7-9|.|TRBD2
TGTGCCAGCAGCTTTACTAGCGGTGTATATTTT
CASSFTSGVYF
>TRBJ2-1|TRBV9|.|.
TGTGCCAGCAGCGTAGCTGGGGCTAAATATTTCGATGAGCAGTTCTTC
CASSVAGAKYFDEQFF
>TRBJ1-3|TRBV6-6|.|TRBD1
TGTGCCAGCAACGACAGGGCTGGTGGAAACACCATATATTTT
CASNDRAGGNTIYF
>TRBJ1-1|TRBV7-9|.|.
TGTGCCAGCAGCTATGACACAAACACTGAAGCTTTCTTT
CASSYDTNTEAFF
>TRBJ2-5|TRBV7-9|.|.
TGTGCCAGCAGCCTACAAGAGACCCAGTACTTC
CASSLQETQYF
>TRBJ1-4|TRBV28|.|.
TGTGCCAGCAGTTTCTCGGGGGGGTTTATAAAACTGTTTTTT
CASSFSGGFIKLFF
>TRBJ1-6|TRBV15|.|.
TGTGCCACCAGCAGAGAGTTCAGGGCAAATTCACCCCTCCACTTT
CATSREFRANSPLHF
>TRBJ2-1|TRBV7-9|.|.
TGTGCCAGCAGCCAAAACATCCACTACAGGGACAATGAGCAGTTCTTC
CASSQNIHYRDNEQFF
>TRBJ2-7|TRBV29-1|.|.
TGCAGCGTTGAAGAGGGAGCCCACGAGCAGTACTTC
CSVEEGAHEQYF
>TRBJ1-6|TRBV5-4|.|TRBD1
TGTGCCAGCAGCACACAGGGGGCAAACAATTCACCCCTCCACTTT
CASSTQGANNSPLHF
>TRBJ1-5|TRBV7-8|few|TRBD1
TGTGCCAGCAGCTTGTTTAGTATACAGGGGAATCAGCCCCAGCATTTT
CASSLFSIQGNQPQHF
>TRBJ1-5|TRBV19|few|TRBD1
TGTGCCAGTAGCCCCCTCCGTGGGACAGGTAATCAGCCCCAGCATTTT
CASSPLRGTGNQPQHF
>TRBJ1-2|TRBV4-3|.|.
TGCGCCAGCAGCCAAGATACGCAGGTCTATGGCTACACCTTC
CASSQDTQVYGYTF
>TRBJ1-5|TRBV2|.|TRBD1
TGTGCCAGCAGTCGACAGGGGGGAAATCAGCCCCAGCATTTT
CASSRQGGNQPQHF
>TRBJ1-4|TRBV7-9|once|.
TGTGCCAGCAGCTATATGCGGGACGGACCAGAAAAACTGTTTTTT
CASSYMRDGPEKLFF
>TRBJ1-2|TRBV29-1|.|.
TGCAGTGCCACAGGGTTAGGCTATGGCTACACCTTC
CSATGLGYGYTF
>TRBJ1-2|TRBV4-1|.|.
TGCGCCAGCAGCCAAGAACGGGTCAGCTATGGCTACACCTTC
CASSQERVSYGYTF
>TRBJ2-1|TRBV27|.|.
TGTGCCAGCAGCCCCGACAGGCCGGGGTACAATGAGCAGTTCTTC
CASSPDRPGYNEQFF
>TRBJ1-4|TRBV7-2|once|.
TGTGCCAGCAGCTTTAGTGGGGTAGGGAGTGAAAAACTGTTTTTT
CASSFSGVGSEKLFF
>TRBJ1-3|TRBV27|.|.
TGTGCCAGCAGTCTGAAAGCTACTGGAAACACCATATATTTT
CASSLKATGNTIYF
>TRBJ2-7|TRBV9|.|.
TGTGCCAGCAGCGTAGTGGCGGGGCCTACCGAGCAGTACTTC
CASSVVAGPTEQYF
>TRBJ1-1|TRBV5-5|.|.
TGTGCCAGCATCACCTCTCATTCGGGGACTGAAGCTTTCTTT
CASITSHSGTEAFF
>TRBJ2-3|TRBV6-1|.|TRBD2
TGTGCCAGCAGTTGGGGACTAGCTCAGGATACGCAGTATTTT
CASSWGLAQDTQYF
>TRBJ2-7|TRBV6-1|once|TRBD1
TGTGCCAGCAGTGGCCCGAGGACAGGTAATTACGAGCAGTACTTC
CASSGPRTGNYEQYF
>TRBJ2-3|TRBV7-2|.|.
TGTGCCAGCAGCTCGACATGGACAGATACGCAGTATTTT
CASSSTWTDTQYF
>TRBJ1-2|TRBV7-9|.|.
TGTGCCAGCAGCCAAGAAATGGGGGGGATACACTATGGCTACACCTTC
CASSQEMGGIHYGYTF
>TRBJ2-7|TRBV18|.|.
TGTGCCAGCTCACCTTCTCGGACTGCCTCCTACGAGCAGTACTTC
CASSPSRTASYEQYF
>TRBJ2-3|TRBV6-6|.|TRBD2
TGTGCCGCCCGACTAGCGGGAGCGGTAGATACGCAGTATTTT
CAARLAGAVDTQYF
>TRBJ1-5|TRBV4-1|once|.
TGCGCCAGCAGCCAAGATCAGCGGGACCTTAGGCCCCAGCATTTT
CASSQDQRDLRPQHF
>TRBJ2-2|TRBV11-3|.|TRBD2
TGTGCCAGCAGCTATAAAGGACTAGCGGGGAACACCGGGGAGCTGTTTTTT
CASSYKGLAGNTGELFF
>TRBJ2-7|TRBV12-2|.|.
TGTGCAAGTCGCTTCCGGGACAGGGGTAACGAGCAGTACTTC
CASRFRDRGNEQYF
>TRBJ1-2|TRBV30|.|.
TGTGCCTGGAGTGTAGGGGCAGAATGGGGCTACACCTTC
CAWSVGAEWGYTF
>TRBJ1-1|TRBV7-9|.|.
TGTGCCAGCAGCTTATTTTCAGGGTCTGAAGCTTTCTTT
CASSLFSGSEAFF
>TRBJ1-3|TRBV19|.|.
TGTGCCAGTAGTACTCCCGGGGGGCCCAGCTCTGGAAACACCATATATTTT
CASSTPGGPSSGNTIYF
>TRBJ2-5|TRBV7-2|.|TRBD2
TGTGCCAGCAGCCCTCTAGCGGGGGGGCCCGGTGAGACCCAGTACTTC
CASSPLAGGPGETQYF
>TRBJ1-2|TRBV18|.|.
TGTGCCAGTGCCCTCTTGGACAATAACTATGGCTACACCTTC
CASALLDNNYGYTF
>TRBJ2-2|TRBV7-6|.|TRBD2
TGTGCCAGCAGCTTCACTAGCGGGAGGTACACCGGGGAGCTGTTTTTT
CASSFTSGRYTGELFF
>TRBJ1-2|TRBV19|.|.
TGTGCCAGTAGTATTTTGGCGGACTATGGCTACACCTTC
CASSILADYGYTF
>TRBJ1-6|TRBV11-1|.|TRBD1
TGTGCCAGCAGCTCGAGCCGGACAGGGAGTAGTGATAATTCACCCCTCCACTTT
CASSSSRTGSSDNSPLHF
>TRBJ2-2|TRBV2|.|.
TGTGCCAGCAGGGTACAGGGTATGTCCGGGGAGCTGTTTTTT
CASRVQGMSGELFF
>TRBJ2-2|TRBV7-2|once|.
TGTGCCAGCAGCTTACAGGGTTGGGGCACCGGGGAGCTGTTTTTT
CASSLQGWGTGELFF
>TRBJ1-1|TRBV18|once|.
TGTGCCAGCTCACTCACATTGGACACTGAAGCTTTCTTT
CASSLTLDTEAFF